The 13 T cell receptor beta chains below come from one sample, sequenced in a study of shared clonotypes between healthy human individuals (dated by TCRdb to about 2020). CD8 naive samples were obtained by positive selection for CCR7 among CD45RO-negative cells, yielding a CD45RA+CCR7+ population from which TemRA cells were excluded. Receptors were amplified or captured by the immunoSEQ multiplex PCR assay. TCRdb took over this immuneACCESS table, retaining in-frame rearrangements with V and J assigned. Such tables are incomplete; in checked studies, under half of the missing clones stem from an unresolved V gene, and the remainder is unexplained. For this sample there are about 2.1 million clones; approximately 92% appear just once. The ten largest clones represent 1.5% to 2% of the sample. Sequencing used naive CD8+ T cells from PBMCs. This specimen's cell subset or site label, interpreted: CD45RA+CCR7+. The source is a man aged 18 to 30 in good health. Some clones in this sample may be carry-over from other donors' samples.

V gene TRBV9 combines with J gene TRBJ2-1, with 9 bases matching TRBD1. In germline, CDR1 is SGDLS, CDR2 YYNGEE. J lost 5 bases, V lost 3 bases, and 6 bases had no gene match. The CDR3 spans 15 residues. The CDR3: CASSAGQGINNEQFF. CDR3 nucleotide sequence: TGTGCCAGCAGCGCCGGACAGGGGATAAACAATGAGCAGTTCTTC.

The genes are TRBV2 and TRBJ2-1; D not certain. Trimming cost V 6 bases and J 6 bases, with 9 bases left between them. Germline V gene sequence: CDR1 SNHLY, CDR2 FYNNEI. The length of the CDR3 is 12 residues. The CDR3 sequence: CASSPSPNEQFF. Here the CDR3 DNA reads TGTGCCAGCAGCCCCTCCCCCAATGAGCAGTTCTTC.

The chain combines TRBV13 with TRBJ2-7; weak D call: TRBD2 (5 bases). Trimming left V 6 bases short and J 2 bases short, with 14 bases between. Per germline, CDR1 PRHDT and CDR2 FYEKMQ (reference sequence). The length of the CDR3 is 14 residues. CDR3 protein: CASSTEMEAYEQYF. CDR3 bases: TGTGCCAGCAGTACCGAAATGGAGGCCTACGAGCAGTACTTC.

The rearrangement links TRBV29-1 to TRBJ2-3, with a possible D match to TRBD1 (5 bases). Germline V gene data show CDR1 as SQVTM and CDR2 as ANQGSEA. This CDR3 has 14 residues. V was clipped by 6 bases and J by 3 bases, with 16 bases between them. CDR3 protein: CSVREGMGTDTQYF. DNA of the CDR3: TGCAGCGTCAGGGAAGGGATGGGTACAGATACGCAGTATTTT.

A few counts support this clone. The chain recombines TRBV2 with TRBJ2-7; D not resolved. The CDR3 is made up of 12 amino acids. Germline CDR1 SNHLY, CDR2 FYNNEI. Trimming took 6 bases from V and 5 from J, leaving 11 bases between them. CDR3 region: CASRPVRDEQYF. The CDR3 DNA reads TGTGCCAGCAGGCCGGTTCGCGACGAGCAGTACTTC.

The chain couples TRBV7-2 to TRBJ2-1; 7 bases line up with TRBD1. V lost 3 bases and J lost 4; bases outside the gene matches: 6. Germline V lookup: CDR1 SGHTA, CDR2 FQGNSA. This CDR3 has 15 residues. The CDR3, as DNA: TGTGCCAGCAGCTTGGGACAGACCCTTTACAATGAGCAGTTCTTC. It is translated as CASSLGQTLYNEQFF.

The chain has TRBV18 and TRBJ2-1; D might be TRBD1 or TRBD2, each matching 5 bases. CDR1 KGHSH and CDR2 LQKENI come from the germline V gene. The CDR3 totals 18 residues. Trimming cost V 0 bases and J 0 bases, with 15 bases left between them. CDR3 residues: CASSPPGPLGSSYNEQFF. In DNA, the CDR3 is TGTGCCAGCTCACCACCGGGACCATTGGGAAGCTCCTACAATGAGCAGTTCTTC. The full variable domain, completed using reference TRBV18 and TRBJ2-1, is NAGVMQNPRHLVRRRGQEARLRCSPMKGHSHVYWYRQLPEEGLKFMVYLQKENIIDESGMPKERFSAEFPKEGPSILRIQQVVRGDSAAYFCASSPPGPLGSSYNEQFFGPGTRLTVL.

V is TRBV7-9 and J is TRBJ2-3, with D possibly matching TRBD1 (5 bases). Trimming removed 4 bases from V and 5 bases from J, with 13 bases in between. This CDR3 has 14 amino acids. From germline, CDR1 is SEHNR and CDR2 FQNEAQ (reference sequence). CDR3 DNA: TGTGCCAGCAGCTCATACAATCAGGGAGATACGCAGTATTTT. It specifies CASSSYNQGDTQYF.

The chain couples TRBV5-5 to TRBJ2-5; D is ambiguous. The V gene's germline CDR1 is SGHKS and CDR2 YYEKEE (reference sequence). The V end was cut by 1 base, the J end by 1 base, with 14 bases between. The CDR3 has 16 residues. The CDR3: CASSLNPASFQETQYF. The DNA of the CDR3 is TGTGCCAGCAGCTTGAACCCCGCTAGTTTCCAAGAGACCCAGTACTTC.

This chain's CDR3 is CASSTLDSPYEQYF. The CDR3 DNA is TGTGCCAGCAGCACTCTCGACAGTCCCTACGAGCAGTACTTC. The chain couples TRBV27 to TRBJ2-7; D is perhaps TRBD1 (5 bases). Trimming took 6 bases from V and 2 from J, leaving 14 bases between them. This CDR3 contains 14 residues. CDR1 is MNHEY, CDR2 SMNVEV, per germline (reference sequence).

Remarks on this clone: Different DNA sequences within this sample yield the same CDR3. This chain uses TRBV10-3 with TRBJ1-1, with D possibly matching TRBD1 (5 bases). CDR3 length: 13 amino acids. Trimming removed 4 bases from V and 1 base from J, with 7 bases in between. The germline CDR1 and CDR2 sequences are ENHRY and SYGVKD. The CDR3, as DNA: TGTGCCATCAGTGCAACAGGGAACACTGAAGCTTTCTTT. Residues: CAISATGNTEAFF.

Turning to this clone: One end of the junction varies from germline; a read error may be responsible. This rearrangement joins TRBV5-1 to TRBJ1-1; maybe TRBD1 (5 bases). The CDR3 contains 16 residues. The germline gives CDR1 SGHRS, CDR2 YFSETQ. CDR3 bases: TGCGCCAGCACCTTGAACCGCGGACATCTGAACACTGAAGCTTTCTTT. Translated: CASTLNRGHLNTEAFF. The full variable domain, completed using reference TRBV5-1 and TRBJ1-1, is KAGVTQTPRYLIKTRGQQVTLSCSPISGHRSVSWYQQTPGQGLQFLFEYFSETQRNKGNFPGRFSGRQFSNSRSEMNVSTLELGDSALYLCASTLNRGHLNTEAFFGQGTRLTVV.

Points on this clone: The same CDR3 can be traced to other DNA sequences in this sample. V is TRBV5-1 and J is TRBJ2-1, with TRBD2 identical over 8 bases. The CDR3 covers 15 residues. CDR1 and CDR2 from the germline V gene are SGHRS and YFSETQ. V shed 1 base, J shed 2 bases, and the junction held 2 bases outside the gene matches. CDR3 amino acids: CASSLTSGPYNEQFF. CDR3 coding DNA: TGCGCCAGCAGCTTGACTAGCGGTCCCTACAATGAGCAGTTCTTC.